These T cell receptor beta chains were read from a single sample in a study of T cell responses to AZD1222 COVID-19 vaccine. Profiled with immunoSEQ multiplex PCR; TCRdb holds only in-frame clones, not every one. Among 57,000 or so clones listed, more than 70% were seen once. The material sequenced was peripheral blood, taken on day 0 of AZD1222 vaccination. These receptors were collected from an adult in good health. Both conserved end residues are part of each CDR3. D genes are given only for firm matches. Where a row states a size, it is once, few, many or the class of an expanded clone; other rows omit it.

clone_size,j_call,v_call,d_call,cdr3_aa,cdr3_nt
-,TRBJ1-5,TRBV6-2/TRBV6-3,-,CASSYATAGTDQPQHF,TGTGCCAGCAGTTACGCAACTGCAGGGACCGACCAGCCCCAGCATTTT
-,TRBJ1-1,TRBV2,-,CASSPSSTEAFF,TGTGCCAGCAGCCCCTCTAGCACTGAAGCTTTCTTT
once,TRBJ2-1,TRBV2,TRBD2,CASSPPLLAGVGNEQFF,TGTGCCAGCAGTCCCCCCCTCCTAGCGGGGGTGGGTAATGAGCAGTTCTTC
-,TRBJ1-3,TRBV4-1,-,CASSLDRNSGNTIYF,TGCGCCAGCAGCCTCGACAGGAACTCTGGAAACACCATATATTTT
once,TRBJ2-2,TRBV7-2,TRBD2,CASSFVAGASRGELFF,TGTGCCAGCAGCTTTGTAGCGGGGGCCAGTAGGGGGGAGCTGTTTTTT
-,TRBJ2-7,TRBV9,-,CASSVAYGSEQYF,TGTGCCAGCAGCGTAGCTTATGGTAGTGAGCAGTACTTC
-,TRBJ2-5,TRBV27,TRBD2,CASSFRGGQETQYF,TGTGCCAGCAGTTTCCGCGGGGGGCAAGAGACCCAGTACTTC
-,TRBJ2-6,TRBV7-6,-,CASSPTDVLGANVLTF,TGTGCCAGCAGCCCGACGGACGTCTTAGGGGCCAACGTCCTGACTTTC
-,TRBJ1-2,TRBV5-4,-,CASSLPGAYGYTF,TGTGCCAGCAGCTTGCCAGGGGCCTATGGCTACACCTTC
-,TRBJ2-3,TRBV2,-,CASPGLSSTDTQYF,TGTGCCAGCCCCGGTCTGTCTAGCACAGATACGCAGTATTTT
-,TRBJ2-2,TRBV11-2,-,CASSPPNTGELFF,TGTGCCAGCAGCCCCCCTAACACCGGGGAGCTGTTTTTT
-,TRBJ1-2,TRBV4-3,TRBD1,CASSQDGDSIYGYTF,TGCGCCAGCAGCCAAGATGGGGACAGTATCTATGGCTACACCTTC
-,TRBJ1-4,TRBV12-3/TRBV12-4,TRBD1,CASSSQGEKLFF,TGTGCCAGCAGTTCACAGGGGGAAAAACTGTTTTTT
-,TRBJ1-2,TRBV28,-,CASSLNQNYGYTF,TGTGCCAGCAGTTTGAACCAGAACTATGGCTACACCTTC
-,TRBJ1-3,TRBV28,-,CASVDSSGNTIYF,TGTGCCAGCGTCGACAGCTCGGGGAACACCATATATTTT
-,TRBJ2-2,TRBV10-2,-,CASSESGTGELFF,TGCGCCAGCAGTGAGTCGGGTACCGGGGAGCTGTTTTTT
few,TRBJ2-5,TRBV20-1,-,CSTGTAETQYF,TGCAGTACTGGGACTGCAGAGACCCAGTACTTC
once,TRBJ1-6,TRBV5-4,-,CASSPQSGLNSPLHF,TGTGCCAGCAGCCCACAGTCTGGGCTCAATTCACCCCTCCACTTT
-,TRBJ2-7,TRBV7-9,TRBD1,CASSLGQGQAYEQYF,TGTGCCAGCAGCTTAGGCCAGGGACAGGCCTACGAGCAGTACTTC
-,TRBJ2-1,TRBV6-5,TRBD2,CASSFRWTSAGNEQFF,TGTGCCAGCAGTTTCCGCTGGACTAGCGCGGGCAATGAGCAGTTCTTC
-,TRBJ2-7,TRBV4-1,-,CASSQLDLTVWSEQYF,TGCGCCAGCAGCCAATTGGACTTGACAGTCTGGAGCGAGCAGTACTTC
few,TRBJ1-5,TRBV4-1,-,CASSQSLLRGDGNSNQPQHF,TGCGCCAGCAGCCAATCCCTTCTGCGGGGCGACGGGAATAGCAATCAGCCCCAGCATTTT
-,TRBJ1-5,TRBV30,-,CAWSVNSNQPQHF,TGTGCCTGGAGTGTAAACAGCAATCAGCCCCAGCATTTT
few,TRBJ2-5,TRBV4-1,TRBD2,CASSHAPTSGGGRTQYF,TGCGCCAGCAGCCATGCACCGACTAGCGGGGGGGGAAGGACCCAGTACTTC
-,TRBJ2-5,TRBV7-6,-,CASSLGTGTGQGTQYF,TGTGCCAGCAGCTTAGGGACCGGGACGGGGCAGGGGACCCAGTACTTC
-,TRBJ2-3,TRBV7-3,TRBD2,CASSLSGGYTDTQYF,TGTGCCAGCAGCTTAAGCGGGGGTTACACAGATACGCAGTATTTT
few,TRBJ2-1,TRBV9,TRBD2,CASSVAKVAGGIGNEQFF,TGTGCCAGCAGCGTAGCTAAGGTAGCGGGGGGAATTGGGAATGAGCAGTTCTTC
-,TRBJ1-5,TRBV3-1/TRBV3-2,TRBD1,CASSQDGTGGYQPQHF,TGTGCCAGCAGCCAAGATGGGACAGGGGGCTATCAGCCCCAGCATTTT
-,TRBJ2-7,TRBV27,TRBD1,CASSVGQGYEQYF,TGTGCCAGCAGCGTCGGACAGGGCTACGAGCAGTACTTC
-,TRBJ1-3,TRBV19,-,CASSSFPGSTIYF,TGTGCCAGTAGTTCTTTCCCGGGGAGCACCATATATTTT
-,TRBJ1-2,TRBV5-5,-,CASSLTRGYYGYTF,TGTGCCAGCAGCTTGACCCGGGGATACTATGGCTACACCTTC
-,TRBJ1-2,TRBV7-9,-,CASSLGPKGYGYTF,TGTGCCAGCAGCTTAGGTCCGAAAGGTTATGGCTACACCTTC
few,TRBJ2-3,TRBV28,TRBD2,CASSLSAGAGTDTQYF,TGTGCCAGCAGTCTCTCAGCGGGGGCGGGCACAGATACGCAGTATTTT
-,TRBJ1-6,TRBV15,-,CATSRAGVGSPLHF,TGTGCCACCAGCAGAGCCGGGGTAGGCTCACCCCTCCACTTT
-,TRBJ2-3,TRBV5-6,TRBD2,CASSLASGGRTADTQYF,TGTGCCAGCAGCTTGGCTAGCGGGGGCCGCACCGCAGATACGCAGTATTTT
once,TRBJ1-5,TRBV19,-,CASAGGGIQPQHF,TGTGCCAGTGCCGGTGGGGGCATTCAGCCCCAGCATTTT